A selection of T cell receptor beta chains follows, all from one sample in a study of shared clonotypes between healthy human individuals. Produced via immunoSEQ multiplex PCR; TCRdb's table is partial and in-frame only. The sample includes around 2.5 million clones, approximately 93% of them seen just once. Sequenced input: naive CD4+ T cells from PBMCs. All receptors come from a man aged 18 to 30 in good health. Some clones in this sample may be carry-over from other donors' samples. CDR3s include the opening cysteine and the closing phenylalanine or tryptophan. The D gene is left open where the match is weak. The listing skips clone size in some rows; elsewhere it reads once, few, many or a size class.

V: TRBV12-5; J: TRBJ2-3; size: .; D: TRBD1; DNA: TGTGCTAGTGGTTTGGACCGTTTGGGGACAGGGCCTAAAGATACGCAGTATTTT; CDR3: CASGLDRLGTGPKDTQYF
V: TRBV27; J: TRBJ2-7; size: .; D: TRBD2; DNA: TGTGCCAGCATAACACGGACTAGCGGGGCCTACGAGCAGTACTTC; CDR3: CASITRTSGAYEQYF
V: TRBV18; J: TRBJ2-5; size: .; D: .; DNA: TGTGCCAGCTCACCGCTGGCTGCCGCTTGGGAGACCCAGTACTTC; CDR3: CASSPLAAAWETQYF
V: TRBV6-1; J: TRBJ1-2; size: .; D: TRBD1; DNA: TGTGCCAGCAGTGGAGGACAGGGTAGAAGTCCCTATGGCTACACCTTC; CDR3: CASSGGQGRSPYGYTF
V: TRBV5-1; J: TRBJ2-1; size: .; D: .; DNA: TGCGCCAGCAGCTTGGGTGTGTCTCCCTTTTACAATGAGCAGTTCTTC; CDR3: CASSLGVSPFYNEQFF
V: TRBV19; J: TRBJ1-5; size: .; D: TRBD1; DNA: TGTGCCAGTAGTATAGTAACAGGGGTTACCCAGCCCCAGCATTTT; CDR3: CASSIVTGVTQPQHF
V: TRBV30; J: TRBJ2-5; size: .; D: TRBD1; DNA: TGTGCCTGGCGACGTTGGGACAGGGTACAAGAGACCCAGTACTTC; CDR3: CAWRRWDRVQETQYF
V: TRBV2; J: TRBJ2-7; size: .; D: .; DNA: TGTGCCAGCAGTGACGATCGGCTCGAGCAGTACTTC; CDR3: CASSDDRLEQYF
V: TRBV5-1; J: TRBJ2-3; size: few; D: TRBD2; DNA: TGCGCCAGCAGCTTGGTGGGGGACTATAGCACAGATACGCAGTATTTT; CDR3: CASSLVGDYSTDTQYF
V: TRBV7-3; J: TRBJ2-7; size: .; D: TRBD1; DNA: TGTGCCAGCAGCCATTCAGGGGGAGCCTACGAGCAGTACTTC; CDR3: CASSHSGGAYEQYF
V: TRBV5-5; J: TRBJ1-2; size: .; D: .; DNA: TGTGCCAGCAGCTCGACAGGTTGGGGAAACTATGGCTACACCTTC; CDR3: CASSSTGWGNYGYTF
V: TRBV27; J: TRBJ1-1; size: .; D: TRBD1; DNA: TGTGCCAGCAGTTCATCCGGGACAGGGAATCAAGCTTTCTTT; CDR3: CASSSSGTGNQAFF
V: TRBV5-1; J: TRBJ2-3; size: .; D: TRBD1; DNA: TGCGCCAGCAGCCCGGGACAGGGTTTTGGAGATACGCAGTATTTT; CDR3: CASSPGQGFGDTQYF
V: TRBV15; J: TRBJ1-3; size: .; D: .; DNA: TGTGCCACCAGCAGAGGTGGGGCGGGGGGCAGAAGCTCTGGAAACACCATATATTTT; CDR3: CATSRGGAGGRSSGNTIYF
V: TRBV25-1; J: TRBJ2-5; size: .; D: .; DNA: TGTGCCAGCAGCCCACGGTGGGGTCAAGAGACCCAGTACTTC; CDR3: CASSPRWGQETQYF
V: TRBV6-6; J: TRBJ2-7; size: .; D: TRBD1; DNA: TGTGCCAGCAGCAACAGGGGTTACGAGCAGTACTTC; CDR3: CASSNRGYEQYF
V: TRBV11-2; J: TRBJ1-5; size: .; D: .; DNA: TGTGCCAGCAGCTTAGTAGGTCGTGATAGCAATCAGCCCCAGCATTTT; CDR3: CASSLVGRDSNQPQHF
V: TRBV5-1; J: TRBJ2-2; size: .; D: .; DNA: TGCGCCAGCACCTCCGACAGGTCGAAAAACACCGGGGAGCTGTTTTTT; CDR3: CASTSDRSKNTGELFF
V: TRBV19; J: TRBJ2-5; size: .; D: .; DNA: TGTGCCAGTAGTACCCGACCCCAAGAGACCCAGTACTTC; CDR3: CASSTRPQETQYF
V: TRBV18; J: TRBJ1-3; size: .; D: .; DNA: TGTGCCAGCTCACCACCTGGGTTTTCGTCTGGAAACACCATATATTTT; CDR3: CASSPPGFSSGNTIYF
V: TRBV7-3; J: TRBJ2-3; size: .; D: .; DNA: TGTGCCAGCAGCTTAACCGGGCAGACCTCTAGCACAGATACGCAGTATTTT; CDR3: CASSLTGQTSSTDTQYF
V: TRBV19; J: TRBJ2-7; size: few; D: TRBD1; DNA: TGTGCCAGTAGCCCGACGTTGAGACAGGGAACCTACGAGCAGTACTTC; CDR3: CASSPTLRQGTYEQYF
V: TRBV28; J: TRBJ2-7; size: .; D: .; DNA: TGTGCCAGCAGTTTACCCCAGGGGTTCTACGAGCAGTACTTC; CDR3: CASSLPQGFYEQYF
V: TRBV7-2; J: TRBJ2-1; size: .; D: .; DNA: TGTGCCAGCAGCTTTGGGTGGTCCCCGTCCTACAATGAGCAGTTCTTC; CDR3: CASSFGWSPSYNEQFF
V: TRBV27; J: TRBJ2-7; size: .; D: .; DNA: TGTGCCAGCAGTACCGCGAGGGCCGAGAATTCCTACGAGCAGTACTTC; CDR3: CASSTARAENSYEQYF
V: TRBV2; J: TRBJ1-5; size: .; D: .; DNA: TGTGCCAGCCGTGTTGAAGGGGATCAGCCCCAGCATTTT; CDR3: CASRVEGDQPQHF
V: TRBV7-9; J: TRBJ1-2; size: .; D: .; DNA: TGTGCCAGCAGCTTGGCTCGGACAGATTATGGCTACACCTTC; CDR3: CASSLARTDYGYTF
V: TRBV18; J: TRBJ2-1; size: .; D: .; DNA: TGTGCCAGCTCCCGAGCCTCCGGGGGTAGTTACAATGAGCAGTTCTTC; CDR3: CASSRASGGSYNEQFF
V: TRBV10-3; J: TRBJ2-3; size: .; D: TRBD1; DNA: TGTGCCATCACTCAACAGGGGGAGAGGACAGATACGCAGTATTTT; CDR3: CAITQQGERTDTQYF